The 5 T cell receptor beta chains below were found in one sample sequenced in a study of identical twins. TCRdb reprocessed the 5' RACE reads via MiXCR and lists one record per CDR3 protein. The table lists some 570,000 distinct CDR3 sequences, around 20% of them singletons, with approximately 0.5% in the top ten. Another study also made use of these data, one on yellow fever vaccine responses in identical twins.

The material sequenced was CD4+ T cells sorted from blood. Receptor source: a woman aged 18-30 years in good health.

This clonotype was found a few times. In DNA form, the CDR3 reads TGTGCCAGCAGTTCAGGGACAGCCCAACAAGAGACCCAGTACTTC. It translates to CASSSGTAQQETQYF. This chain joins TRBV28 and TRBJ2-5; 7 bases map to TRBD1. The ends lost 4 bases at V and 2 bases at J; junction bases unmatched: 7. The CDR3 consists of 15 residues. Per germline, CDR1 MDHEN and CDR2 SYDVKM.

This clonotype turned up a few times. The gene calls are TRBV20-1 and TRBJ2-1, with 8 nucleotides matching TRBD2. Germline V lookup: CDR1 DFQATT, CDR2 SNEGSKA (reference sequence). This CDR3 contains 15 residues. J gave up 2 bases and V 0 bases, and 3 bases lay outside the gene matches. This CDR3 reads CSARDTGGAYNEQFF. The CDR3 bases are TGCAGTGCTAGAGACACGGGAGGGGCCTACAATGAGCAGTTCTTC.

The sample holds a few counts of this clonotype. The V gene is TRBV27, the J gene TRBJ2-1; 7 bases are shared with TRBD2. This CDR3 has 15 residues. J was trimmed by 13 bases and V by 6 bases; bases with no gene match: 18. Per germline, CDR1 MNHEY and CDR2 SMNVEV (reference sequence). CDR3 DNA sequence: TGTGCCAGCAGCTCACTAGCGAGTGGGGATTTTGAACAGTTCTTC. Translation: CASSSLASGDFEQFF.

The chain links TRBV20-1 to TRBJ2-3; D might be TRBD1 (5 bases). This CDR3 is built from 14 residues. Germline V lookup: CDR1 DFQATT, CDR2 SNEGSKA (reference sequence). Trimming pared 6 bases from V and 3 bases from J, leaving 16 bases between. CDR3 DNA sequence: TGCAGTGCCCGGCCCAGACAGTTGACAGATACGCAGTATTTT. Its translation is CSARPRQLTDTQYF.

The chain's CDR3 is CASSRTSGGGNEQFF. The CDR3 DNA reads as TGCGCCAGCAGCCGGACTAGCGGGGGGGGAAATGAGCAGTTCTTC. V usage is TRBV4-1 and J usage is TRBJ2-1, with 15 bases identical to TRBD2. The CDR3 runs to 15 residues. CDR1 and CDR2 from the germline V gene are MGHRA and YSYEKL. V shed 4 bases, J shed 7 bases, and the junction held 2 bases outside the gene matches.